The clone carrying this T cell receptor beta chain was observed a few times. Its target is unknown. Sequencing of TCR beta was performed on blood CD8+ T cells and on blood CD4+ T cells. Matching for age and sex applied to the controls, who were healthy donors. RNA in amounts of roughly 0.5 to 1 ug was reverse transcribed with random hexamers. The method of amplification for TCR beta CDR3 was immunoSEQ multiplex PCR, covering 54 Vbeta and 13 Jbeta. TCRdb re-analysed the immunoSEQ multiplex PCR reads in MiXCR, keeping a single row per CDR3 protein. This repertoire shows over 95,000 distinct CDR3 sequences, 80% to 95% found once; its top ten account for approximately 0.13%. Per the germline V gene, CDR1 is LGHDT and CDR2 is YNNKEL (reference sequence). V was shortened by 4 bases and J by 6 bases, with 8 bases between the two germline ends. This CDR3 contains 12 residues. This entry comes from a study of CD8 T cells in Susac syndrome. Whole-study results and caveats: The authors acknowledged that the study's TCR sequencing and HLA analysis involved relatively few individuals.

This chain joins TRBV3-1 and TRBJ2-3; tentatively, D is TRBD1 (6 bases). This clonotype was obtained from a human donor in good health. Sequences were obtained from CD4+ T cells from PBMCs. The CDR3 spells CASSPRGDTQYF. In DNA, the CDR3 is TGTGCCAGCAGCCCGAGGGGGGATACGCAGTATTTT.